Listed here are 14 T cell receptor beta chains from one sample, sequenced in a study of blood T cell repertoires in COVID-19 (dated by TCRdb to the early 2020s). Libraries were made using the immunoSEQ multiplex PCR assay. Not all clones reach the TCRdb copy of this immuneACCESS table, which keeps in-frame sequences only. Checked studies attribute under half of the gap to unresolved V genes and leave the rest unexplained. In all, the sample holds 250,000 to 350,000 clones, and about 87% of those were seen once. The ten largest account for about 3% of the sample. The sample consisted of PBMCs or T cells enriched from blood (not recorded which). The source of these receptors is a woman aged 45 to 65 who had recovered from COVID-19.

This clone turned up a few times. The rearrangement uses TRBV6-6 and TRBJ2-6; 9 bases agree with TRBD1. Germline V gene sequence: CDR1 MNHNY, CDR2 SVGAGI (reference sequence). The CDR3 is 18 amino acids. V shed 5 bases, J shed 2 bases, and the junction held 10 bases outside the gene matches. For the CDR3, the DNA is TGTGCCAGCAGTCCCTATACAGGGGGCGCCCCTGGGGCCAACGTCCTGACTTTC. Protein product: CASSPYTGGAPGANVLTF.

J is TRBJ2-5 and V is TRBV14, with 12 bases identical to TRBD2. Per germline, CDR1 SGHDN and CDR2 FVKESK. The trim removed 2 bases at V and 5 bases at J, leaving 6 bases unmatched. This CDR3 is 16 amino acids long. The CDR3 DNA reads TGTGCCAGCAGCCAAATAACTAGCGGGAGGTTGGAGACCCAGTACTTC. As protein: CASSQITSGRLETQYF.

This clone appeared a few times. J is TRBJ2-3 and V is TRBV9, with 8 positions matching TRBD2. The J segment lost 3 bases and the V segment lost 7 bases, leaving 10 bases of the junction unmatched. The V gene's germline CDR1 is SGDLS and CDR2 YYNGEE. The CDR3 has 15 amino acids. CDR3 in DNA: TGTGCCAGCGGGAGAAGCGGGAGTAGTACAGATACGCAGTATTTT. This sequence encodes CASGRSGSSTDTQYF.

This rearrangement joins TRBV24-1 to TRBJ2-2; D remains ambiguous. The CDR3 extends over 15 amino acids. Trimming took 0 bases from V and 4 from J, leaving 8 bases between them. Germline assignment: CDR1 KGHDR and CDR2 SFDVKD. CDR3 amino acids: CATSDLETPTGELFF. The CDR3 DNA reads TGTGCCACCAGTGATTTGGAGACACCCACCGGGGAGCTGTTTTTT.

The rearrangement joins TRBV21-1 to TRBJ1-2; the table's D call of TRBD1 was not tested on the DNA. TRBV21-1 is a pseudogene locus. CDR3 length: 15 residues. CDR3 sequence (DNA): TGTGCCAGCAGCTTAAAGCTCAGGACAGAGTATGGCTACACCTTC. As protein: CASSLKLRTEYGYTF.

V usage is TRBV3-1 (or the pseudogene TRBV3-2) and J usage is TRBJ1-6, with D perhaps matching TRBD1 (5 bases). V lost 1 base, J lost 11 bases, and 15 bases lay in between. Germline V gives CDR1 LGHDT, CDR2 YNNKEL (reference sequence). This CDR3 has 15 amino acids. The CDR3 spells CASSQGGSGAAPLHF. DNA of the CDR3: TGTGCCAGCAGCCAAGGGGGCAGTGGGGCTGCACCCCTCCACTTT.

The chain recombines TRBV28 with TRBJ1-5, with unresolved D. There are 13 residues in the CDR3. Germline lookup yields CDR1 MDHEN and CDR2 SYDVKM. Trimming removed 7 bases from V and 1 base from J, with 8 bases in between. The CDR3 spells CASTLDSNQPQHF. The CDR3 DNA follows: TGTGCCAGCACTCTAGACAGCAATCAGCCCCAGCATTTT.

This chain connects TRBV5-4 to TRBJ2-7; 10 bases line up with TRBD1. CDR3 length: 15 residues. Trimming at V came to 2 bases and at J to 3 bases, leaving 5 bases not matched to a gene. Germline CDR1 reads SGHNT; CDR2 reads YYREEE (reference sequence). CDR3 amino acids: CASSFGGTGVYEQYF. CDR3 nucleotides: TGTGCCAGCAGCTTTGGCGGGACAGGGGTCTACGAGCAGTACTTC.

In this sample, this clone turned up once. This chain links TRBV7-9 with TRBJ2-7; D may be TRBD2 (5 bases). The V end was cut by 5 bases, the J end by 1 base, with 15 bases between. Germline V CDR1 and CDR2: SEHNR, FQNEAQ (reference sequence). The CDR3 runs 15 residues. The DNA of the CDR3 is TGTGCCAGCAGCCCCCGCGTGGGGAGTTCCTACGAGCAGTACTTC. This translates into CASSPRVGSSYEQYF.

The V gene is TRBV5-4, the J gene TRBJ2-1; 9 bases agree with TRBD2. The CDR3 contains 16 residues. Per germline, CDR1 SGHNT and CDR2 YYREEE (reference sequence). V trimming: 3 bases; J trimming: 5 bases; junction bases outside the gene matches: 9. As DNA, the CDR3 is TGTGCCAGCAGCTATACGGGACTAGCTTACCACAATGAGCAGTTCTTC. The encoded protein is CASSYTGLAYHNEQFF.

The chain is built from TRBV18 and TRBJ1-1; D may be TRBD1 (5 bases). CDR3 length: 16 amino acids. With 1 base removed from V and 0 bases from J, the gap between germline ends came to 12 bases. Germline V gene data show CDR1 as KGHSH and CDR2 as LQKENI. This chain's CDR3 is CASSPLFKGMNTEAFF. CDR3 DNA: TGTGCCAGCTCACCACTCTTTAAGGGGATGAACACTGAAGCTTTCTTT.

This clone was counted once. The genes are TRBV7-2 and TRBJ1-4; D is undetermined. Germline values: CDR1 SGHTA, CDR2 FQGNSA. This CDR3 contains 13 residues. Deletions cut 5 bases from V and 8 bases from J, with 12 bases between. In nucleotides, the CDR3 is TGTGCCAGCAGCCTGCGGGTGGAAGAAAAACTGTTTTTT. It specifies CASSLRVEEKLFF.

The chain carries TRBV9 and TRBJ2-3; 9 bases match TRBD2. Germline loops: CDR1 SGDLS, CDR2 YYNGEE. The length of the CDR3 is 17 residues. The junction had 11 bases not matched to a gene; V was cut back by 3 bases and J by 3 bases. The CDR3 sequence: CASSATSGSGRTDTQYF. DNA for the CDR3: TGTGCCAGCAGCGCCACCTCTGGCAGCGGGAGGACAGATACGCAGTATTTT.

This clone appeared a single time. J is TRBJ1-2 and V is TRBV28, with 9 nucleotides matching TRBD1. Germline V CDR1 and CDR2: MDHEN, SYDVKM. The V segment lost 3 bases and the J segment 3 bases; nucleotides outside the gene matches: 11. This CDR3 region has 17 residues. The CDR3 DNA follows: TGTGCCAGCAGTTTGGCTTTGGACAGGGGAGTTTACTATGGCTACACCTTC. Protein product: CASSLALDRGVYYGYTF.